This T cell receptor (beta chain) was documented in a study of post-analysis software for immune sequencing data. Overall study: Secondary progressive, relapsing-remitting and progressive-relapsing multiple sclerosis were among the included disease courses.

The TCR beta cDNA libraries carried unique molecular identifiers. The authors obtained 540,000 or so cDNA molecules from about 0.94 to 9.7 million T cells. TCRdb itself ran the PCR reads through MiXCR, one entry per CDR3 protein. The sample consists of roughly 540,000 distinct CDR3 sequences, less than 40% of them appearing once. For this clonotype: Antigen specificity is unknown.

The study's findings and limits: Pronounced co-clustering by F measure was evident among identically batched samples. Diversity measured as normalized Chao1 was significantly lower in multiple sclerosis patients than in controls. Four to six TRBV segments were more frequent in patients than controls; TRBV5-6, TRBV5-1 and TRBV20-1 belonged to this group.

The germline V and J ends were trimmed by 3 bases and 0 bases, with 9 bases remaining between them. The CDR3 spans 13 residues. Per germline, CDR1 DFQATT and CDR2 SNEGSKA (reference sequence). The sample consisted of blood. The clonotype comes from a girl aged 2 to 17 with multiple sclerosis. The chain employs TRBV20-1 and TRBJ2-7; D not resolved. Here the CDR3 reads CSARDVDSYEQYF. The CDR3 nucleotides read TGCAGTGCTAGGGACGTGGACTCCTACGAGCAGTACTTC.